This entry lists 8 T cell receptor beta chains sequenced from one sample in a study of cytomegalovirus exposure and HLA in healthy donors. Use of 60 Vbeta and 13 Jbeta primers characterized the PCR. Profiled with immunoSEQ multiplex PCR; TCRdb holds only in-frame clones, not every one. The sample holds 90,000 to 100,000 clones, roughly 81% seen once. The source material was PBMCs. Source of these receptors: a man aged 40-50 years in good health and CMV-seronegative.

The chain links TRBV5-1 to TRBJ1-1, with 7 bases matching TRBD1. CDR1 SGHRS and CDR2 YFSETQ come from the germline V gene. After removal of 1 base from V and 5 bases from J, the junction contained 23 bases not matched to a gene. The CDR3 is 20 residues long. The CDR3 sequence: CASSLFPTTDRAKMGTEAFF. In DNA, the CDR3 is TGCGCCAGCAGCTTGTTCCCTACTACTGACAGGGCCAAGATGGGGACTGAAGCTTTCTTT.

V and J are TRBV27 and TRBJ1-5; D is undetermined. CDR1 and CDR2 from the germline V gene are MNHEY and SMNVEV (reference sequence). This CDR3 contains 16 residues. V gave up 0 bases and J gave up 6 bases, with 15 bases separating them. The CDR3 nucleotides read TGTGCCAGCAGTTTATCACCGGGAGGGTTAGGTCAGCCCCAGCATTTT. Translating it yields CASSLSPGGLGQPQHF.

The chain is built from TRBV18 and TRBJ2-2; D is undetermined. CDR3 size: 15 residues. The germline V and J ends were trimmed by 3 bases and 1 base, with 9 bases remaining between them. Germline CDR1 and CDR2: KGHSH and LQKENI. In nucleotides, the CDR3 is TGTGCCAGCTCACCCGTCCAGAAGAACACCGGGGAGCTGTTTTTT. Protein product: CASSPVQKNTGELFF.

The V call is TRBV7-6, the J call TRBJ1-1; tentative D call: TRBD1 (5 bases). The CDR3 covers 15 residues. CDR1 is SGHVS, CDR2 FNYEAQ, per germline. V lost 1 base, J lost 6 bases, and 15 bases lay in between. CDR3 DNA sequence: TGTGCCAGCAGCTTAGAAAGGGGCCCAGCCGCTGAAGCTTTCTTT. It yields the protein CASSLERGPAAEAFF. Full variable domain (remainder filled in from reference TRBV7-6 and TRBJ1-1): GAGVSQSPRYKVTKRGQDVALRCDPISGHVSLYWYRQALGQGPEFLTYFNYEAQQDKSGLPNDRFSAERPEGSISTLTIQRTEQRDSAMYRCASSLERGPAAEAFFGQGTRLTVV.

The count of this clone is one. V and J are TRBV25-1 and TRBJ2-1; 11 bases map to TRBD2. The CDR3 totals 15 residues. The germline V gene encodes CDR1 MGHDK and CDR2 SYGVNS. With V trimmed by 5 bases and J by 6 bases, 6 bases remained unmatched. CDR3: CASSFLAGGFNEQFF. The CDR3 nucleotides are TGTGCCAGCAGTTTTTTAGCGGGGGGGTTCAATGAGCAGTTCTTC.

The chain is built from TRBV6-4 and TRBJ1-6; the match to TRBD1 covers 10 bases. The V gene end was trimmed by 0 bases and the J gene end by 7 bases; junction bases not matched to a gene: 3. Germline-derived CDR1 and CDR2 are MRHNA and SNTAGT. The CDR3 consists of 16 residues. The CDR3 loop reads CASSDSGTGENSPLHF. The CDR3 DNA follows: TGTGCCAGCAGTGACTCTGGGACAGGGGAAAATTCACCCCTCCACTTT.

This clone was detected a few times. The chain combines TRBV6-5 with TRBJ1-6, with D perhaps matching TRBD1 (6 bases). Germline CDR1 and CDR2: MNHEY and SVGAGI. V lost 6 bases and J lost 8, with 17 bases in between. There are 15 residues in the CDR3. The CDR3, as DNA: TGTGCCAGCAGGGGGGCGGCAGGGCGTCATTCACCCCTCCACTTT. The encoded protein is CASRGAAGRHSPLHF.

The rearrangement joins TRBV2 to TRBJ2-6; 8 bases map to TRBD2. The V segment lost 0 bases and the J segment 1 base; nucleotides outside the gene matches: 8. The CDR3 length is 19 residues. Per the germline V gene, CDR1 is SNHLY and CDR2 is FYNNEI. The CDR3 nucleotides are TGTGCCAGCAGTGAAGCGCTTTCTAGCGGGCCTTCTGGGGCCAACGTCCTGACTTTC. This codes for CASSEALSSGPSGANVLTF.